This T cell receptor (beta chain) was recovered during a study of cytomegalovirus exposure and HLA in healthy donors. Across the whole study: Unique TCRs from HLA-typed donors, 80 million to 90 million of them, were held in an early data release. Study-level points and caveats: Diagnosis of cytomegalovirus status made by the classifier reportedly showed high specificity and sensitivity.

Primers for the PCR totalled 60 Vbeta and 13 Jbeta. TCRdb's copy holds only in-frame clones and misses some; the assay was immunoSEQ multiplex PCR. This sample has approximately 170,000 clones, with 70% to 80% found just once. V was pared by 4 bases and J by 0 bases, with 3 bases of the junction left unmatched. CDR3 length equals 15 residues. Germline V gives CDR1 LNHDA, CDR2 SQIVND (reference sequence). About this clone: Its target is not known.

The sample consisted of PBMCs. This TCR derives from a woman between 45 and 60 years old in good health and CMV-seronegative. This chain connects TRBV19 to TRBJ2-7, with 10 nucleotides matching TRBD2. The CDR3 DNA follows: TGTGCCAGTAGTACTAGCGGGAGCGCCTCCTACGAGCAGTACTTC. Translation gives CASSTSGSASYEQYF.